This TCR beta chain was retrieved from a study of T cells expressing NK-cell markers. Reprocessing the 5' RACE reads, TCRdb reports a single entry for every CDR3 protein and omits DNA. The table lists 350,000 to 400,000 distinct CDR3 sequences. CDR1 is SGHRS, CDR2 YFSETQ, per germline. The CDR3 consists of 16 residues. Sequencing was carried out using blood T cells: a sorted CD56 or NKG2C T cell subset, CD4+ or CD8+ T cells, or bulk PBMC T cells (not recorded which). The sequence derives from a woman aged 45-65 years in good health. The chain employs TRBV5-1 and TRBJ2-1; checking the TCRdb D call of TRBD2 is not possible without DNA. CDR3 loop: CASSLRPGLGYNEQFF.